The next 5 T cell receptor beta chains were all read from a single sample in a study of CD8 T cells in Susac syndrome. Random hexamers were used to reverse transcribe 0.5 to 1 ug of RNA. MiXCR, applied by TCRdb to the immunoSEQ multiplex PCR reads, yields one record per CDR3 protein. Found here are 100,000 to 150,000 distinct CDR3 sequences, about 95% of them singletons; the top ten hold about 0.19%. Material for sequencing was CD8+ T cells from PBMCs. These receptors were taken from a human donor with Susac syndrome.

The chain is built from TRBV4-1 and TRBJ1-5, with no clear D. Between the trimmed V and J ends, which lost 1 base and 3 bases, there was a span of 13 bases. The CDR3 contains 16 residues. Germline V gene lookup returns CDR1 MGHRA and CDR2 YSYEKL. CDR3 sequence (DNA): TGCGCCAGCAGCCAAGTCTTCCCGAGGGACAATCAGCCCCAGCATTTT. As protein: CASSQVFPRDNQPQHF.

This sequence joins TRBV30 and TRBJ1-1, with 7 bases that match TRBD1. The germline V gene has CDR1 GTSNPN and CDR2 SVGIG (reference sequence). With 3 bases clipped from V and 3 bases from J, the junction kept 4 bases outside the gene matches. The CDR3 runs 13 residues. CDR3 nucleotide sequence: TGTGCCTGGAGCACAGGGGCCCACACTGAAGCTTTCTTT. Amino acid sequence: CAWSTGAHTEAFF.

CDR3 DNA sequence: TGTGCCAGCAGTTACGGCGGGGAGCTGTTTTTT. It translates to CASSYGGELFF. This chain uses TRBV12-3 or TRBV12-4 with TRBJ2-2; D uncertain. Deletions cut 4 bases from V and 7 bases from J, with 4 bases between. The CDR3 spans 11 residues.

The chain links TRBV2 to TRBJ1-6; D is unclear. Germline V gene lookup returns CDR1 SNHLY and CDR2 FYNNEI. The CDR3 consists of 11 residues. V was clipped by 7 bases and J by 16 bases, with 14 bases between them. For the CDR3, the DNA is TGTGCCAGCACCCCGGAAAACCAACTCCACTTT. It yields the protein CASTPENQLHF. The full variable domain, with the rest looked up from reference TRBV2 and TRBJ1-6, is EPEVTQTPSHQVTQMGQEVILRCVPISNHLYFYWYRQILGQKVEFLVSFYNNEISEKSEIFDDQFSVERPDGSNFTLKIRSTKLEDSAMYFCASTPENQLHFGNGTRLTVT.

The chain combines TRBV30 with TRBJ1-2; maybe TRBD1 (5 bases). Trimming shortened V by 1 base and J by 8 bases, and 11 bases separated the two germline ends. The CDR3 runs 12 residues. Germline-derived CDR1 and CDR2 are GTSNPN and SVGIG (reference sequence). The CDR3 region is CAWSGQGRGYTF. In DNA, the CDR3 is TGTGCCTGGAGTGGGCAGGGACGCGGCTACACCTTC.